This TCR beta chain was obtained from a study of CD8+CD57+ T cells in acquired aplastic anemia. This clonotype was detected many times. Using genomic DNA as the template, TCR beta VDJ and CDR3 profiling was carried out. Each CDR3 protein gets one entry after TCRdb re-called the reads with MiXCR. Counted here are around 430,000 distinct CDR3 sequences, under 40% occurring once; the ten biggest clones make up 0.8% to 0.85%. CD8+CD57+ cell expansion had been shown by flow cytometry in patients chosen for sequencing. Germline assignment: CDR1 SQVTM and CDR2 ANQGSEA. This CDR3 is built from 12 residues. V was cut by 7 bases and J by 1 base, with 11 bases left in between.

V gene TRBV29-1 combines with J gene TRBJ2-7; no firm D call. This sequence originates from a human donor with aplastic anemia. Sample: sorted CD4+, CD8+, or CD8+CD57+ T cells (not recorded which) from PBMCs. CDR3 DNA: TGCAGCGCTGCGACACTATCCTACGAGCAGTACTTC. Amino acids: CSAATLSYEQYF.